This T cell receptor beta chain was profiled in a study of identical twins. A few counts support this clonotype. The length of the CDR3 is 12 residues. Germline V gene sequence: CDR1 MNHEY, CDR2 SVGEGT. The germline V and J ends were trimmed by 1 base and 3 bases, with 1 base remaining between them. cDNA molecules carried unique molecular identifiers, and template switching added a universal primer site. MiXCR, run by TCRdb on the 5' RACE reads, gives a single entry per CDR3 protein. In the table there are roughly 220,000 distinct CDR3 sequences, 5% to 7% of which are singletons. Another study also made use of these data, one on T cells expressing NK-cell markers. That paper adds: Sorted CD3+CD56-NKG2C+, CD3+CD56+NKG2C- and CD3+CD56+NKG2C+ T cells were the source of the TCR beta repertoires. Within several experiments, an anti-gamma-delta TCR antibody kept the sorting limited to alpha-beta TCR T cells.

This chain uses TRBV6-2 or TRBV6-3 with TRBJ2-1; D remains unclear. This TCR was sampled from a woman aged 18-35 years in good health. The sample taken for sequencing was CD8+ T cells sorted from blood. CDR3 coding DNA: TGTGCCAGCAGTTACTTCTACAATGAGCAGTTCTTC. Translation: CASSYFYNEQFF.